This entry lists 2 T cell receptor beta chains sequenced from one sample in a study of cytomegalovirus exposure and HLA in healthy donors. Measured with immunoSEQ multiplex PCR; TCRdb has only the in-frame clones, and not every one. The sample comprises about 200,000 clones, over 65% of which are singletons, and around 5.6% rests with the top ten. Material for sequencing was PBMCs. These receptors were obtained from a woman in her late teens or twenties in good health and CMV-seronegative.

The V and J genes are TRBV2 and TRBJ1-1, with D perhaps matching TRBD1 (6 bases). The CDR3 totals 16 residues. V gave up 2 bases and J gave up 4 bases, with 17 bases separating them. Germline assignment: CDR1 SNHLY and CDR2 FYNNEI. CDR3 amino acids: CASSETRGAGGTEAFF. DNA for the CDR3: TGTGCCAGCAGTGAAACGAGGGGGGCAGGTGGCACTGAAGCTTTCTTT.

The rearrangement uses TRBV6-4 and TRBJ1-5; a possible D gene is TRBD1 (5 bases). Germline V CDR1 and CDR2: MRHNA, SNTAGT. V lost 8 bases to trimming and J lost 6 bases, with 11 bases between them. The CDR3 runs to 12 residues. The CDR3 sequence: CASSRGAQPQHF. The DNA of the CDR3 is TGTGCCAGCTCGCGAGGGGCTCAGCCCCAGCATTTT.